A single sample gave rise to the 19 T cell receptor beta chains below, sequenced in a study of blood T cell repertoires in COVID-19. Profiled with immunoSEQ multiplex PCR; TCRdb holds only in-frame clones, not every one. The table shows 85,000 to 120,000 clones, with more than 85% occurring only once. Sequenced: peripheral blood. Receptors were obtained from a man in his fifties with active or convalescent COVID-19.

The chain is built from TRBV30 and TRBJ2-3; 8 nucleotides match TRBD2. The CDR3 spans 13 residues. The trim removed 7 bases at V and 0 bases at J, leaving 3 bases unmatched. Germline V gene lookup returns CDR1 GTSNPN and CDR2 SVGIG (reference sequence). Written as DNA, the CDR3 is TGTGCCTTAAAGCGGGAGAGCACAGATACGCAGTATTTT. This sequence encodes CALKRESTDTQYF.

The V gene is TRBV11-2, the J gene TRBJ2-5; tentatively, D is TRBD2 (6 bases). Trimming took 1 base from V and 5 from J, leaving 20 bases between them. CDR3 size: 17 residues. The V gene's germline CDR1 is SGHAT and CDR2 FQNNGV. CDR3 in amino acids: CASSLGFGTRLYETQYF. The CDR3 DNA is TGTGCCAGCAGCTTAGGTTTCGGGACTCGATTATATGAGACCCAGTACTTC.

V is TRBV7-9 and J is TRBJ2-5, with D perhaps matching TRBD2 (5 bases). The germline CDR1 and CDR2 sequences are SEHNR and FQNEAQ (reference sequence). The ends were cut back, 0 bases at V and 2 bases at J, with 7 bases in the middle. The CDR3 length is 14 residues. In nucleotides, the CDR3 is TGTGCCAGCAGCTTAGCGAGGGAGCAAGAGACCCAGTACTTC. Translated, it gives CASSLAREQETQYF.

J is TRBJ1-2 and V is TRBV19, with D possibly TRBD1 on 6 matching bases. This CDR3 has 14 amino acids. Per the germline V gene, CDR1 is LNHDA and CDR2 is SQIVND (reference sequence). V was clipped by 7 bases and J by 4 bases, with 16 bases between them. As DNA, the CDR3 is TGTGCCAGTATCCTACAGGGATCGGGCTATGGCTACACCTTC. This translates into CASILQGSGYGYTF.

This chain joins TRBV2 and TRBJ1-6; possible D gene TRBD1, 5 bases. V lost 1 base to trimming and J lost 9 bases, with 13 bases between them. This CDR3 region has 15 residues. Germline V gene lookup returns CDR1 SNHLY and CDR2 FYNNEI. The CDR3 sequence is CASSEDFREGSPLHF. The DNA of the CDR3 is TGTGCCAGCAGTGAAGACTTCAGGGAGGGTTCACCCCTCCACTTT.

This clone was recorded only once. This chain connects TRBV28 to TRBJ1-2; D uncertain. The V and J ends lost 5 bases and 4 bases respectively, with 11 bases between them. The CDR3 sequence is 13 residues long. Per germline, CDR1 MDHEN and CDR2 SYDVKM. CDR3 sequence reads: CASSPSGVYGYTF. The CDR3 DNA follows: TGTGCCAGCAGTCCCTCGGGTGTCTATGGCTACACCTTC.

The chain is built from TRBV9 and TRBJ1-4; D unresolved. Per germline, CDR1 SGDLS and CDR2 YYNGEE. Deletions cut 2 bases from V and 3 bases from J, with 11 bases between. There are 15 residues in the CDR3. The CDR3 here is CASSVSGSANEKLFF. The CDR3 DNA sequence: TGTGCCAGCAGCGTCAGCGGTTCGGCTAATGAAAAACTGTTTTTT.

The genes are TRBV19 and TRBJ2-1; TRBD1 aligns across 9 bases. CDR1 is LNHDA and CDR2 is SQIVND in the germline V gene (reference sequence). The CDR3 has 15 amino acids. With V trimmed by 7 bases and J by 3 bases, 7 bases remained unmatched. CDR3 protein: CASTLGGQGYNEQFF. The CDR3 DNA sequence: TGTGCCAGTACCCTCGGGGGACAGGGCTACAATGAGCAGTTCTTC.

The chain links TRBV29-1 to TRBJ1-2, with 8 bases aligning to TRBD1. Unmatched junction bases numbered 4, after V lost 4 bases and J lost 6 bases. The CDR3 loop spans 12 amino acids. The germline gives CDR1 SQVTM, CDR2 ANQGSEA. CDR3 residues: CSVGTGFDGYTF. The CDR3 DNA is TGCAGCGTTGGGACAGGGTTTGATGGCTACACCTTC.

This chain uses TRBV27 with TRBJ2-5; D not certain. Germline V gene lookup returns CDR1 MNHEY and CDR2 SMNVEV (reference sequence). The CDR3 covers 11 residues. Trimming removed 6 bases at V and 5 bases at J, with 7 bases between. The DNA for the CDR3 is TGTGCCAGCAGCCCTTTCGAGACCCAGTACTTC. Amino acid sequence: CASSPFETQYF.

This chain uses TRBV4-1 with TRBJ1-1; TRBD1 might be the D (6 bases). Germline CDR1 and CDR2: MGHRA and YSYEKL. Between the trimmed V and J ends, which lost 2 bases and 2 bases, there was a span of 12 bases. The CDR3 consists of 15 residues. CDR3 in amino acids: CASSQLGTLNTEAFF. The CDR3 DNA reads TGCGCCAGCAGCCAACTCGGGACACTAAACACTGAAGCTTTCTTT.

The CDR3 is CASSLGTGSNEKLFF. In DNA, the CDR3 is TGTGCCAGCAGTCTAGGGACAGGCAGTAATGAAAAACTGTTTTTT. The chain links TRBV27 to TRBJ1-4, with TRBD1 identical over 8 bases. The CDR3 is made up of 15 amino acids. The V and J ends lost 5 bases and 4 bases, in that order; junction bases with no gene match: 6. Germline assignment: CDR1 MNHEY and CDR2 SMNVEV (reference sequence).

In this sample, this clone turned up a few times. This chain links TRBV19 with TRBJ1-5, with a weak D call TRBD1 (5 bases). Per germline, CDR1 LNHDA and CDR2 SQIVND (reference sequence). The CDR3 contains 16 residues. With 4 bases removed from V and 5 bases from J, the gap between germline ends came to 18 bases. Written as DNA, the CDR3 is TGTGCCAGTAGTAAGGGGCCTGGGGGGACTCATCAGCCCCAGCATTTT. This sequence encodes CASSKGPGGTHQPQHF.

This sequence joins TRBV28 and TRBJ2-1, with 9 bases matching TRBD2. The V gene end was trimmed by 3 bases and the J gene end by 4 bases; junction bases not matched to a gene: 4. The germline V gene encodes CDR1 MDHEN and CDR2 SYDVKM. This CDR3 spans 15 amino acids. CDR3 protein: CASSFSGGRYNEQFF. The CDR3 DNA is TGTGCCAGCAGTTTTAGCGGGGGCCGTTACAATGAGCAGTTCTTC.

The chain employs TRBV5-1 and TRBJ2-2, with 11 bases fitting TRBD1. Looked up from germline, CDR1 is SGHRS and CDR2 is YFSETQ. The CDR3 runs 17 residues. Losses at the gene ends were 4 bases for V and 6 bases for J; bases not matched to a gene: 11. The DNA of the CDR3 is TGCGCCAGCAGCGGGAGGACAGGGGGCGGTTTTCCCGGGGAGCTGTTTTTT. This translates into CASSGRTGGGFPGELFF.

The chain is built from TRBV10-3 and TRBJ2-7; 8 nucleotides match TRBD2. The CDR3 length is 20 residues. V shed 0 bases, J shed 2 bases, and the junction held 18 bases outside the gene matches. The V gene's germline CDR1 is ENHRY and CDR2 SYGVKD. The CDR3 is CAISESSGGGGSGGTYEQYF. In DNA form, the CDR3 reads TGTGCCATCAGTGAGTCAAGCGGGGGAGGAGGGAGCGGGGGAACCTACGAGCAGTACTTC.

The chain recombines TRBV7-8 with TRBJ1-5; TRBD1 matches 9 bases. Trimming removed 5 bases from V and 7 bases from J; junction bases left unmatched: 9. Germline CDR1 is SGHVS and CDR2 is FQNEAQ. The CDR3 is 15 residues long. The CDR3 DNA reads as TGTGCCAGCAGCCCCGGGACAGGGTCGTGGCAGCCCCAGCATTTT. It encodes CASSPGTGSWQPQHF.

The rearrangement joins TRBV9 to TRBJ2-5; D is possibly TRBD1 (5 bases). The CDR3 extends over 14 amino acids. V lost 4 bases to trimming and J lost 5 bases, with 15 bases between them. Germline V CDR1 and CDR2: SGDLS, YYNGEE. CDR3: CASSTRVGVETQYF. DNA of the CDR3: TGTGCCAGCAGCACCAGGGTAGGTGTGGAGACCCAGTACTTC.

This sequence joins TRBV3-1 (or the pseudogene TRBV3-2) and TRBJ1-2, with a tentative D call TRBD1 (6 bases). V lost 3 bases to trimming and J lost 4 bases, with 12 bases between them. CDR3 length: 14 residues. Looked up from germline, CDR1 is LGHDT and CDR2 is YNNKEL (reference sequence). CDR3 residues: CASSQSGGGYGYTF. In DNA form, the CDR3 reads TGTGCCAGCAGCCAGTCGGGGGGCGGCTATGGCTACACCTTC.